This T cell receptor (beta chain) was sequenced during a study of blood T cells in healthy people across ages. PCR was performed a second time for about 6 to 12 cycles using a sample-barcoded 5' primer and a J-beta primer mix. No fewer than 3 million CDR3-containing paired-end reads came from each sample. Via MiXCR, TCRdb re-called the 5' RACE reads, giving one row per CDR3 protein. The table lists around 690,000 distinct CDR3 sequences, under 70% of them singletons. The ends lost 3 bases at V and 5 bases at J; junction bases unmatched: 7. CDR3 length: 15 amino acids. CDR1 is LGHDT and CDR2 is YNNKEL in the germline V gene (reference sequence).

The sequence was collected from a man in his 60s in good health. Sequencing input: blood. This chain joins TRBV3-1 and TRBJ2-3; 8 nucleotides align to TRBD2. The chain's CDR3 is CASSQDGTRLDTQYF. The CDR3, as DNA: TGTGCCAGCAGCCAGGACGGGACTAGGCTAGATACGCAGTATTTT.